The entry that follows covers one T cell receptor (beta chain) sequence. What it recognizes is unknown. This specimen belongs to a study of OX40 agonist ivuxolimab in advanced cancers. Study information: In this trial design, patients received ivuxolimab intravenously at 0.01 to 10 mg/kg every 2 weeks. Recorded diagnoses for dose-escalation patients were hepatocellular carcinoma, melanoma, renal cell or head and neck cancer.

Study-level points and caveats: The study observed clonal expansion of CD4+ and CD8+ blood T cells by week 6 at 0.1 to 3.0 mg/kg.

The repertoire was sequenced with immunoSEQ multiplex PCR; TCRdb's copy has only in-frame clones and lacks some. This table has tens of thousands of clones, 70% to 90% appearing once. This CDR3 has 19 residues. Material: CD4+ or CD8+ T cells sorted from blood, obtained in a trial of the OX40 agonist ivuxolimab. V and J are TRBV12-2 and TRBJ1-5. TRBV12-2 is shown as a pseudogene. This TCR came from an adult with an advanced solid tumor such as melanoma, head and neck, liver or kidney cancer. This CDR3 reads CASRLSARKGPESDQPQHF. CDR3 bases: TGTGCAAGTCGCTTATCAGCTAGGAAGGGACCCGAGAGTGATCAGCCCCAGCATTTT.